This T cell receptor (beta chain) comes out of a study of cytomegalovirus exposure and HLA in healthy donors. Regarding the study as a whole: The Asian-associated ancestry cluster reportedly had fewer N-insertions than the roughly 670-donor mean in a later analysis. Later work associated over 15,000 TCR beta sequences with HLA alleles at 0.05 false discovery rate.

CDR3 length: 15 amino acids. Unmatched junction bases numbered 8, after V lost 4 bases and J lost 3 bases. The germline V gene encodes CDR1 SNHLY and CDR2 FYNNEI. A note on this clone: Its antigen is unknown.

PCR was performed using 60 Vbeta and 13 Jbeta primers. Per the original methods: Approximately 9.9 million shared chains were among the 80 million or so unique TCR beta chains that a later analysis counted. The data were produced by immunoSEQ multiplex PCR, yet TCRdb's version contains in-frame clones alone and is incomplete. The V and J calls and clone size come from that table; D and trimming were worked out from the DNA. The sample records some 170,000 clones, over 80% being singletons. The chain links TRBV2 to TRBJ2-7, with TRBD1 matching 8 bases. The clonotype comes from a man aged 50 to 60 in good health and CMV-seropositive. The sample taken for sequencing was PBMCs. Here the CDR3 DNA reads TGTGCCAGCAGTGGTCCAGGACAGGGAAACTACGAGCAGTACTTC. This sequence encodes CASSGPGQGNYEQYF.